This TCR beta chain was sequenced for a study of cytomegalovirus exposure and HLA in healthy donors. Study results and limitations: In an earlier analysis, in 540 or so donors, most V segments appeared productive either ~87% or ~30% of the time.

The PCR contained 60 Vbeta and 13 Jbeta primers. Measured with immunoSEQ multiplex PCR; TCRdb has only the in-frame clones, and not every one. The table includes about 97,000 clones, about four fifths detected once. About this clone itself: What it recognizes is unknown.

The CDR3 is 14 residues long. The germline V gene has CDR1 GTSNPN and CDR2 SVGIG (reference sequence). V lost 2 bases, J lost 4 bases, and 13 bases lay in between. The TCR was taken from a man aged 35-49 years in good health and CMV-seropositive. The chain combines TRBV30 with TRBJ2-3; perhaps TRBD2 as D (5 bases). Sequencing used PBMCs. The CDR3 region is CAWSNVGVPDTQYF. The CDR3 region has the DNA TGTGCCTGGAGTAACGTGGGAGTCCCAGATACGCAGTATTTT.